The 17 T cell receptor beta chains below come from one sample, sequenced in a study of vaccination effects on CD4 cells after COVID-19. Produced via immunoSEQ multiplex PCR; TCRdb's table is partial and in-frame only. The table records more than 40,000 clones, roughly 70% of them present only once. No antigen has been assigned to these receptors. Antigen-specific CD4+ T cells expanded by the ViraFEST assay with viral peptide pools were then sequenced. Cells that had been cultured for roughly ten days were the source of isolated CD4+ T cells. Negative nucleocapsid antibody tests before and after vaccination confirmed no previous SARS-CoV-2 infection. Sequenced material: CD4+ T cells from PBMCs cultured with HCoV-OC43 spike peptides, taken before COVID-19 vaccination. Subset described: HCoV-OC43 spike overlapping peptide pool stimulation. These receptors all come from a human donor who received a COVID-19 vaccine.

This clone was detected only a few times. V usage is TRBV20-1 and J usage is TRBJ2-3; the D is unclear. This CDR3 contains 15 residues. The germline CDR1 and CDR2 sequences are DFQATT and SNEGSKA (reference sequence). Trimming pared 3 bases from V and 0 bases from J, leaving 13 bases between. Written as DNA, the CDR3 is TGCAGTGCTAGTCCCCGGACGGGTAGCACAGATACGCAGTATTTT. It specifies CSASPRTGSTDTQYF.

This chain joins TRBV24-1 and TRBJ2-2; 10 bases map to TRBD2. The CDR3 has 17 amino acids. CDR1 and CDR2 from the germline V gene are KGHDR and SFDVKD. The V gene end was trimmed by 10 bases and the J gene end by 5 bases; junction bases not matched to a gene: 15. The CDR3 region is CATLLPGLANGTGELFF. The CDR3 nucleotides read TGTGCCACACTCCTACCGGGACTAGCGAATGGAACCGGGGAGCTGTTTTTT.

V gene TRBV10-3 combines with J gene TRBJ1-5; 10 positions match TRBD1. V was clipped by 10 bases and J by 2 bases; unmatched bases: 8. The CDR3 covers 15 residues. Germline V gene lookup returns CDR1 ENHRY and CDR2 SYGVKD. The CDR3 loop is CATRQGASGNQPQHF. CDR3 coding DNA: TGTGCCACCCGACAGGGGGCGTCGGGCAATCAGCCCCAGCATTTT.

This chain links TRBV2 with TRBJ1-1; no definite D call. The CDR3 loop spans 13 amino acids. The V gene lost 5 bases and the J gene lost 0 bases, with 7 bases spanning the gap. Germline V lookup: CDR1 SNHLY, CDR2 FYNNEI. The CDR3 protein is CASSSTMNTEAFF. The DNA of the CDR3 is TGTGCCAGCAGTTCCACCATGAACACTGAAGCTTTCTTT. The variable domain in full, with the rest retrieved from reference TRBV2 and TRBJ1-1, is EPEVTQTPSHQVTQMGQEVILRCVPISNHLYFYWYRQILGQKVEFLVSFYNNEISEKSEIFDDQFSVERPDGSNFTLKIRSTKLEDSAMYFCASSSTMNTEAFFGQGTRLTVV.

The chain has TRBV30 and TRBJ2-2, with 9 nucleotides matching TRBD1. Germline CDR1 reads GTSNPN; CDR2 reads SVGIG (reference sequence). CDR3 length: 15 residues. The trim removed 7 bases at V and 4 bases at J, leaving 10 bases unmatched. The CDR3: CALNRGRIRTGELFF. The CDR3, as DNA: TGTGCCTTGAACAGGGGGCGCATACGCACCGGGGAGCTGTTTTTT.

The J gene is TRBJ2-4, the V gene TRBV27, with 13 positions matching TRBD2. After removal of 6 bases from V and 3 bases from J, the junction contained 5 bases not matched to a gene. CDR3 length: 16 amino acids. Per the germline V gene, CDR1 is MNHEY and CDR2 is SMNVEV (reference sequence). CDR3 residues: CASRLLAGGGKNIQYF. In nucleotides, the CDR3 is TGTGCCAGCAGGTTACTAGCGGGAGGGGGCAAAAACATTCAGTACTTC.

This sequence joins TRBV24-1 and TRBJ1-2, with D unclear. V was clipped by 0 bases and J by 7 bases, with 11 bases between them. The length of the CDR3 is 14 residues. Germline CDR1 and CDR2: KGHDR and SFDVKD. The CDR3 sequence is CATSDLGPASGYTF. The CDR3 DNA reads TGTGCCACCAGTGATTTGGGTCCAGCTAGTGGCTACACCTTC.

This clone has more than one count but fewer than ten. The chain couples TRBV28 to TRBJ1-2, with TRBD1 identical over 7 bases. V dropped 6 bases and J dropped 3; count of bases not matched to a gene: 7. Germline V gene lookup returns CDR1 MDHEN and CDR2 SYDVKM. This CDR3 region has 14 residues. The CDR3 spells CASSPAGTDYGYTF. The CDR3 region has the DNA TGTGCCAGCAGCCCCGCCGGGACAGACTATGGCTACACCTTC.

There are a few counts of this clone. The chain links TRBV29-1 to TRBJ1-2; possibly TRBD1 for D (6 bases). This CDR3 is built from 13 residues. Germline V gene sequence: CDR1 SQVTM, CDR2 ANQGSEA. V lost 8 bases and J 8 bases, leaving 21 bases between the germline ends. DNA for the CDR3: TGCAGCTTTCTCCAACAGGGACTTAAGGGCTACACCTTC. Translation: CSFLQQGLKGYTF.

The sample holds one count of this clone. V and J are TRBV7-9 and TRBJ1-4; a weak D match, TRBD1 (5 bases). Between the trimmed V and J ends, which lost 5 bases and 8 bases, there was a span of 21 bases. Germline CDR1 reads SEHNR; CDR2 reads FQNEAQ (reference sequence). This CDR3 is 16 amino acids long. CDR3 nucleotides: TGTGCCAGCAGCCGGCTTCAGGGAGGGGATGGGGAAAAACTGTTTTTT. It is translated as CASSRLQGGDGEKLFF.

V is TRBV19 and J is TRBJ1-2; TRBD1 aligns across 10 bases. Germline CDR1 LNHDA, CDR2 SQIVND (reference sequence). V lost 6 bases and J lost 6; bases outside the gene matches: 7. The CDR3 totals 14 residues. Here the CDR3 reads CASRDRGRVDGYTF. CDR3 nucleotide sequence: TGTGCCAGTAGAGACAGGGGGCGCGTCGATGGCTACACCTTC.

This clone occurred a few times. J is TRBJ1-5 and V is TRBV6-2 or TRBV6-3, with D uncertain. V gave up 3 bases and J gave up 2 bases, with 14 bases separating them. The CDR3 spans 16 residues. Germline-derived CDR1 and CDR2 are MNHEY and SVGEGT. CDR3 nucleotide sequence: TGTGCCAGCAGTTATAACGCCCGCAGCGGCAATCAGCCCCAGCATTTT. Translation gives CASSYNARSGNQPQHF.

The V and J genes are TRBV6-5 and TRBJ2-3; 10 nucleotides line up with TRBD2. V shed 5 bases and J 4 bases; nucleotides not matched to a gene: 6. There are 15 residues in the CDR3. Per the germline V gene, CDR1 is MNHEY and CDR2 is SVGAGI. The CDR3 DNA reads as TGTGCCAGCAGTAAAAGCGGGGGGGTCGCAGATACGCAGTATTTT. The encoded protein is CASSKSGGVADTQYF.

The chain is built from TRBV11-2 and TRBJ1-1; D unresolved. Germline V gives CDR1 SGHAT, CDR2 FQNNGV. Trimming took off 1 base at V and 3 bases at J, with 6 bases between the two ends. The CDR3 is made up of 13 amino acids. The CDR3 sequence: CASSLARYTEAFF. The CDR3, as DNA: TGTGCCAGCAGCTTAGCCAGGTACACTGAAGCTTTCTTT. Drawing the rest from reference TRBV11-2 and TRBJ1-1, the complete variable domain is EAGVAQSPRYKIIEKRQSVAFWCNPISGHATLYWYQQILGQGPKLLIQFQNNGVVDDSQLPKDRFSAERLKGVDSTLKIQPAKLEDSAVYLCASSLARYTEAFFGQGTRLTVV.

The chain employs TRBV6-1 and TRBJ1-3, with D unclear. The CDR3 runs to 16 residues. The V end lost 2 bases, the J end lost 0 bases, and 11 bases lay between the germline ends. Germline CDR1 reads MNHNS; CDR2 reads SASEGT. The CDR3 nucleotides read TGTGCCAGCAGTGAACAAAGCAGCTACTCTGGAAACACCATATATTTT. Amino acid sequence: CASSEQSSYSGNTIYF.

Only a few counts were recorded for this clone. This sequence joins TRBV15 and TRBJ1-1; 12 nucleotides line up with TRBD1. The CDR3 is 15 residues long. CDR1 is LNHNV and CDR2 is YYDKDF in the germline V gene (reference sequence). With V trimmed by 8 bases and J by 5 bases, 9 bases remained unmatched. The CDR3 DNA reads TGTGCCACCCAGGGGGGGACAGGGGGCCGAACTGAAGCTTTCTTT. Its protein is CATQGGTGGRTEAFF.

This sequence joins TRBV18 and TRBJ2-6; TRBD1 agrees at 7 bases. Germline V gene lookup returns CDR1 KGHSH and CDR2 LQKENI. This CDR3 spans 22 amino acids. Trimming took 3 bases from V and 3 from J; bases not matched to a gene: 23. CDR3 sequence: CASSPRGGVRDSPWFGANVLTF. CDR3 DNA sequence: TGTGCCAGCTCACCCCGTGGTGGGGTCAGGGACAGTCCCTGGTTTGGGGCCAACGTCCTGACTTTC.